Each of the 10 T cell receptor beta chains below was sequenced from the same sample in a study of patients and donors after allogeneic stem cell transplantation. In TCRdb, the RT-PCR reads were re-called with MiXCR into one record per CDR3 protein. The sample shows about 72,000 distinct CDR3 sequences, about 30% of them seen only once. Sequenced input: blood, either unsorted or a sorted T cell fraction (not recorded which). The source is a human donor who was either an allogeneic HSCT recipient or a stem cell or donor lymphocyte infusion donor (not recorded which). It is not recorded whose cells these are; they may come from a transplant donor.

This chain connects TRBV20-1 to TRBJ1-1; 8 bases map to TRBD1. The CDR3 has 12 residues. Trimming cost V 8 bases and J 5 bases; bases outside gene matches: 7. Per the germline V gene, CDR1 is DFQATT and CDR2 is SNEGSKA (reference sequence). The CDR3 region is CSFKDRATEAFF. The CDR3 nucleotides read TGCAGTTTTAAGGACAGGGCTACTGAAGCTTTCTTT.

V is TRBV4-3 and J is TRBJ2-1; TRBD2 agrees at 13 bases. Looked up from germline, CDR1 is LGHNA and CDR2 is YSLEER. V gave up 4 bases and J gave up 3 bases; unmatched junction bases: 12. This CDR3 contains 19 residues. CDR3 amino acids: CASSLLWTSGSQGYNEQFF. In DNA form, the CDR3 reads TGCGCCAGCAGCCTGTTATGGACTAGCGGGAGTCAGGGCTACAATGAGCAGTTCTTC.

The gene calls are TRBV7-9 and TRBJ1-5; D is uncertain. The CDR3 covers 16 residues. V was clipped by 6 bases and J by 4 bases, with 19 bases between them. Looked up from germline, CDR1 is SEHNR and CDR2 is FQNEAQ (reference sequence). The CDR3 DNA follows: TGTGCCAGCAGTTCCGCTTGGGAGCAGATGAATCAGCCCCAGCATTTT. This encodes CASSSAWEQMNQPQHF.

This clonotype has more than one count but fewer than ten. J is TRBJ1-6 and V is TRBV6-5; D uncertain. Germline V gene sequence: CDR1 MNHEY, CDR2 SVGAGI. This CDR3 is built from 14 residues. V gave up 7 bases and J gave up 4 bases, with 11 bases separating them. The CDR3 DNA reads as TGTGCCAGCACGGCGGAGCCTTATAATTCACCCCTCCACTTT. Protein product: CASTAEPYNSPLHF.

The chain has TRBV29-1 and TRBJ1-1; D unclear. V lost 4 bases and J lost 3, with 12 bases in between. CDR3 length: 13 amino acids. Germline loops: CDR1 SQVTM, CDR2 ANQGSEA. The CDR3 region is CSVGTGIHTEAFF. CDR3 bases: TGCAGCGTTGGGACGGGGATTCACACTGAAGCTTTCTTT.

The table lists this clonotype with a few counts. The chain recombines TRBV19 with TRBJ1-5; unclear D gene. Trimming left V 5 bases short and J 4 bases short, with 18 bases between. The germline V gene encodes CDR1 LNHDA and CDR2 SQIVND (reference sequence). The CDR3 is made up of 16 amino acids. In DNA form, the CDR3 reads TGTGCCAGTAGTTCTCAAGGCACACGCCAGAATCAGCCCCAGCATTTT. This translates into CASSSQGTRQNQPQHF.

The chain has TRBV6-5 and TRBJ1-4, with D perhaps matching TRBD1 (5 bases). The CDR3 is made up of 14 amino acids. CDR1 MNHEY and CDR2 SVGAGI come from the germline V gene. V was clipped by 0 bases and J by 8 bases, with 10 bases between them. The CDR3 spells CASSYSGRGEKLFF. CDR3 DNA sequence: TGTGCCAGCAGTTACTCGGGGAGGGGAGAAAAACTGTTTTTT.

The rearrangement links TRBV10-3 to TRBJ1-5; D not resolved. The V end was cut by 3 bases, the J end by 0 bases, with 9 bases between. The CDR3 contains 15 residues. From germline, CDR1 is ENHRY and CDR2 SYGVKD. CDR3 in amino acids: CAISDLSDSNQPQHF. For the CDR3, the DNA is TGTGCCATCAGTGACCTATCGGATAGCAATCAGCCCCAGCATTTT.

This chain connects TRBV28 to TRBJ1-4; 8 positions match TRBD1. Trimming at V came to 4 bases and at J to 6 bases, leaving 4 bases not matched to a gene. Germline V gene data show CDR1 as MDHEN and CDR2 as SYDVKM. The CDR3 runs 14 residues. CDR3 sequence: CASSYPGQDEKLFF. CDR3 nucleotides: TGTGCCAGCAGTTATCCGGGACAGGATGAAAAACTGTTTTTT.

There are a few counts of this clonotype. The chain joins TRBV12-3 or TRBV12-4 to TRBJ2-4; 8 positions match TRBD1. The CDR3 spans 16 residues. After removal of 4 bases from V and 0 bases from J, the junction contained 5 bases not matched to a gene. This CDR3 is CASSSRQGLAKNIQYF. CDR3 in DNA: TGTGCCAGCAGTTCAAGACAGGGGCTAGCCAAAAACATTCAGTACTTC.